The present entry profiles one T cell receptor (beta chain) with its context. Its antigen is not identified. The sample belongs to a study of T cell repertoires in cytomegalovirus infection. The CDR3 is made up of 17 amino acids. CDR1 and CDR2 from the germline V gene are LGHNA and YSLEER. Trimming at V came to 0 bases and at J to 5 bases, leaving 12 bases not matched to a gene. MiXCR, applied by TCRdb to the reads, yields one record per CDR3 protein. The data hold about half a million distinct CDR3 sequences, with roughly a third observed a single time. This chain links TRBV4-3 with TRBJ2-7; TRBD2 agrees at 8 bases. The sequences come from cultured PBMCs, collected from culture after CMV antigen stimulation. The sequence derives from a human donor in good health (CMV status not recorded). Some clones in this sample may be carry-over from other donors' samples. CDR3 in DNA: TGCGCCAGCAGCCAAGATTTGAGTAGCGGGATGATTAACGAGCAGTACTTC. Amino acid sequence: CASSQDLSSGMINEQYF.